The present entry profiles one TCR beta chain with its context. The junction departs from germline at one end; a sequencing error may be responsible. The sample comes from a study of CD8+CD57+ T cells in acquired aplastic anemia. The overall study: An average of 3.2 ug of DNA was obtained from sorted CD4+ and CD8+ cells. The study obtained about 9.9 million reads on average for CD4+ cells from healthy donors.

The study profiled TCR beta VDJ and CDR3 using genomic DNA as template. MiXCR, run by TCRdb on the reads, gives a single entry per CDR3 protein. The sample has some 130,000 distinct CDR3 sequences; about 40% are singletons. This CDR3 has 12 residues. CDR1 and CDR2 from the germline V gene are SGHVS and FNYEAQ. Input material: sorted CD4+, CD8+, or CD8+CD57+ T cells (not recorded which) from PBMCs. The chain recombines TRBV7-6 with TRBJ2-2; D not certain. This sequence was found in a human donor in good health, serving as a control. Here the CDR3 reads CAGSIGTGELFF. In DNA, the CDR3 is TGTGCCGGCAGCATCGGTACCGGGGAGCTGTTTTTT.